This T cell receptor beta chain was documented in a study of shared clonotypes between healthy human individuals. Every immunoSEQ plate was one replicate of a subset's evenly spread DNA. Profiling relied on immunoSEQ multiplex PCR, and the TCRdb table lists in-frame clones only, not all of them. The sample has approximately 2,000,000 clones, 80% to 95% seen once; the top ten hold about 1.6%. This clone was seen once. Other DNA sequences in the same sample also yield this CDR3. Terminally differentiated effector memory CD45RA+ cells were excluded by CCR7 positive selection of CD45RO-negative cells. Donors, healthy HIV-negative adults, lacked recent acute infections or vaccinations. The germline V gene encodes CDR1 SGDLS and CDR2 YYNGEE. The CDR3 length is 14 residues. Trimming removed 2 bases from V and 5 bases from J; junction bases left unmatched: 2.

Source material: naive CD8+ T cells from PBMCs. The chain has TRBV9 and TRBJ2-7; 12 bases are a match to TRBD1. The origin of this receptor is a man aged 18 to 35 in good health. Some clones in this sample may be carry-over from other donors' samples. CDR3 nucleotides: TGTGCCAGCAGCGTGGGGACAGGGGGCGACGAGCAGTACTTC. Translated: CASSVGTGGDEQYF.